A selection of T cell receptor beta chains follows, all from one sample in a study of shared clonotypes between healthy human individuals. Clones were read by immunoSEQ multiplex PCR, and TCRdb kept only the in-frame ones, dropping some. This sample yields under 2.5 million clones, of which 85% to 95% are seen a single time; 0.3% to 0.45% belongs to the top ten. Sequencing was performed on naive CD4+ T cells from PBMCs. The receptor set was obtained from a man aged 18 to 35 in good health. Some clones in this sample may be carry-over from other donors' samples. Both conserved end residues are part of each CDR3.

>TRBV9|14
CASSVDSMNYGYTF
>TRBV5-1|16
CASSSAWDRARSEQFF
>TRBV9|14
CASSAEPGVTEAFF
>TRBV5-1|16
CASSTRSGGSDSPLHF
>TRBV30|13
CAWSGTAFYGYTF
>TRBV5-1|15
CASSLAGLPGDTQYF
>TRBV2|15
CASNRLAASTDTQYF
>TRBV5-1|14
CASSLPGPNQPQHF
>TRBV28|13
CASRQGGLSKLFF
>TRBV30|11
CAWSVRTGAFF
>TRBV30|14
CAWETVSHQLEQFF
>TRBV7-8|11
CAGGGSYEQYF
>TRBV11-2|12
CASSTQGYEQYF
>TRBV28|17
CASSLLRGDPNYQGYTF
>TRBV9|14
CASTQTGGDYGYTF
>TRBV11-2|16
CASSLRGAGGRGAQYF
>TRBV28|15
CASSRTSRGVDIQYF
>TRBV28|14
CASTSGSTKNIQYF
>TRBV30|16
CAWSINPTGFTYEQYF
>TRBV6-1|12
CASVGRADGYTF
>TRBV7-3|13
CASSLRGDNEQFF
>TRBV7-8|15
CASSPGSSFYNEQFF
>TRBV2|13
CASSEGARRGAFF
>TRBV6-5|16
CASSFGRRGSRYGYTF
>TRBV9|12
CASSPGLETQYF
>TRBV30|16
CAWSVMIGSFNEKLFF
>TRBV5-8|18
CASSRRRARSGVSYEQYF
>TRBV29-1|12
CSADHGLFGYTF
>TRBV27|15
CASSPLGRDTDTQYF
>TRBV5-1|16
CASSLGPAALGYEQYF
>TRBV27|14
CASSRTLQGLGAFF
>TRBV5-1|15
CASSYQGGGRDTIYF
>TRBV5-6|17
CASSSSTSGVNTGELFF
>TRBV6-6|14
CASSTGTGTYEQYF
>TRBV15|12
CATSRHEETQYF
>TRBV5-1|16
CASTPTRADSSETQYF
>TRBV19|17
CASSMDAGGGLVYGYTF
>TRBV19|17
CASSIDSGGITNYGYTF
>TRBV11-3|15
CASSLGPTRRETQYF
>TRBV7-3|17
CASSLDRLVSSYNEQFF